This TCR beta chain was recovered during a study of blood T cell repertoires in COVID-19. This table comes from immunoSEQ multiplex PCR, and its TCRdb copy is limited to in-frame clones, with some not included. The profile covers approximately 250,000 clones, with 90% appearing a single time and approximately 4% taken by the ten largest. The sample holds one count of this clone. In germline, CDR1 is MNHEY, CDR2 SVGEGT. The CDR3 is 16 amino acids. With V trimmed by 2 bases and J by 6 bases, 10 bases remained unmatched. Sequencing used PBMCs or T cells enriched from blood (not recorded which). This rearrangement joins TRBV6-2 or TRBV6-3 to TRBJ1-2, with 9 positions matching TRBD1. This TCR was recovered from a woman between 25 and 40 years old with acute COVID-19. The CDR3: CASSYVTGGGWNGYTF. CDR3 nucleotides: TGTGCCAGCAGTTACGTTACAGGGGGCGGATGGAATGGCTACACCTTC.